Sequencing of this T cell receptor beta chain was carried out in a study of shared clonotypes between healthy human individuals. Study background: CD4 naive and memory got three plates each, CD8 naive two, CD8 memory one. Findings and caveats of the study: The diversity represented, both genetic and in exposure history, was limited by few donors. Naive CD4 clonotype sharing across several donors was around 5%. Naive subsets generally exceeded memory subsets in estimated richness.

Turning to this clone: The antigen is undetermined.

Assay used: immunoSEQ multiplex PCR; TCRdb lists only in-frame clones, some missing. The data show over 1.4 million clones, 96% seen once. This clonotype originated in a man younger than 45 in good health. Sequencing was performed on naive CD4+ T cells sorted from blood. Subset: CD45RA+ positively selected.

The CDR3 nucleotides are TGTGCCAGCAGCTTGGATAGCGGGAGTTTCCACGAGCAGTACTTC. This translates into CASSLDSGSFHEQYF. This chain links TRBV5-6 with TRBJ2-7, with 9 bases matching TRBD2. Germline lookup yields CDR1 SGHDT and CDR2 YYEEEE. The CDR3 runs 15 residues. Trimming cost V 0 bases and J 5 bases; bases outside gene matches: 6.